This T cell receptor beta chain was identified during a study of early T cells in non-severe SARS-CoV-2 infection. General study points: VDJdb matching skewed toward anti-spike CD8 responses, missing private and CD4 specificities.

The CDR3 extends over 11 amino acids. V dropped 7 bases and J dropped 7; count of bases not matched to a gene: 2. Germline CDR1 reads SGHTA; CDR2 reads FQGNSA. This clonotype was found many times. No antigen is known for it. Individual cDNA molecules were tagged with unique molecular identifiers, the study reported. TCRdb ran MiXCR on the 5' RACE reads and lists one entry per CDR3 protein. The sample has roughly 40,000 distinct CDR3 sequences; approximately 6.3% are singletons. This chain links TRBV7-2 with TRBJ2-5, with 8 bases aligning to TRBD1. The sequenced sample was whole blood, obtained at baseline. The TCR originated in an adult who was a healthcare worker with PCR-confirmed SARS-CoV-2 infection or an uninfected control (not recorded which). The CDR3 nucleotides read TGTGCCAGCAACGACAGGGGGACCCAGTACTTC. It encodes CASNDRGTQYF.